These T cell receptor beta chains were read from a single sample in a study of cytotoxic CD8 clonotypes in ibrutinib-treated CLL. Only in-frame clones appear in the TCRdb table, and some are missing; sequencing was by immunoSEQ multiplex PCR. This sample has over 140,000 clones, with more than 75% found just once. This specimen was PBMCs, taken after 36 months of ibrutinib treatment. The receptors here all came from a human donor with chronic lymphocytic leukemia. Both conserved end residues are part of each CDR3. The order of the fields is clone size, J gene, D gene, CDR3 length, V gene, CDR3 DNA, CDR3 protein. D genes are given only for firm matches. Not every row has a clone size; where given, it reads once, few, many or a size class.

NA | TRBJ2-5 | NA | 15 | TRBV28 | TGTGCCAGCAGTTCCCGGGACACTTACCAAGAGACCCAGTACTTC | CASSSRDTYQETQYF
NA | TRBJ1-1 | TRBD1 | 16 | TRBV5-1 | TGCGCCAGCAGCTTGGTCGGGACAGGGGGGAACACTGAAGCTTTCTTT | CASSLVGTGGNTEAFF
few | TRBJ1-4 | NA | 16 | TRBV21-1 | TGTGCCAGCAGCCCCCCGCCGGGGAGAATAGGTGAAAAACTGTTTTTT | CASSPPPGRIGEKLFF
NA | TRBJ2-7 | NA | 13 | TRBV5-1 | TGCGCCAGCAGCTTGGAGGGCAGCTACGAGCAGTACTTC | CASSLEGSYEQYF
NA | TRBJ1-1 | NA | 14 | TRBV5-1 | TGCGCCAGCAGCTTGGTCGGCCTGAACACTGAAGCTTTCTTT | CASSLVGLNTEAFF
NA | TRBJ2-1 | NA | 15 | TRBV11-2 | TGTGCCAGCAGCTTCGGAACAGGAGGATTCAATGAGCAGTTCTTC | CASSFGTGGFNEQFF
NA | TRBJ1-2 | NA | 17 | TRBV4-1 | TGCGCCAGCAGCCATCTCCTGGCGCGAGCAGCGAACTATGGCTACACCTTC | CASSHLLARAANYGYTF
few | TRBJ2-3 | TRBD2 | 18 | TRBV27 | TGTGCCAGCAGTTTAATAGGCCGGAGGGACTACCGGAAAGATACGCAGTATTTT | CASSLIGRRDYRKDTQYF
few | TRBJ2-1 | NA | 12 | TRBV19 | TGTGCCAGTAAAATGGGGATCAATGAGCAGTTCTTC | CASKMGINEQFF
NA | TRBJ1-1 | NA | 13 | TRBV5-1 | TGCGCCAGCAGTGGGAACCTTAACACTGAAGCTTTCTTT | CASSGNLNTEAFF
NA | TRBJ2-1 | NA | 12 | TRBV19 | TGTGCCAGTAGCACCGACAGCGGTAAACTATTCTTC | CASSTDSGKLFF
NA | TRBJ1-2 | TRBD1 | 14 | TRBV28 | TGTGCCAGCAGTTTAAGGGTGACAGGGGGTGGCTACACCTTC | CASSLRVTGGGYTF
few | TRBJ2-2 | TRBD1 | 14 | TRBV27 | TGTGCCAGCAGACGGACAGGGAACACCGGGGAGCTGTTTTTT | CASRRTGNTGELFF
NA | TRBJ1-1 | NA | 13 | TRBV28 | TGTGCCAGCAGTGTCAAAACAGGGTTTGAAGCTTTCTTT | CASSVKTGFEAFF
NA | TRBJ2-7 | TRBD1 | 16 | TRBV7-2 | TGTGCCAGCAGCTTTACCCGGACAGGGCCGTCCTACGAGCAGTACTTC | CASSFTRTGPSYEQYF
NA | TRBJ1-1 | NA | 13 | TRBV6-5 | TGTGCCAGCAGACAGGTGATGAACACTGAAGCTTTCTTT | CASRQVMNTEAFF
NA | TRBJ2-7 | NA | 13 | TRBV27 | TGTGCCAGCAGAAATAGTATTAGCTACGAGCAGTACTTC | CASRNSISYEQYF
once | TRBJ2-2 | NA | 13 | TRBV27 | TGTGCCAGCAGTTTACGAAACACCGGGGAGCTGTTTTTT | CASSLRNTGELFF
NA | TRBJ1-5 | TRBD1 | 16 | TRBV6-5 | TGTGCCAGCAGGTACGGGACAGTCTTTAGCAATCAGCCCCAGCATTTT | CASRYGTVFSNQPQHF
once | TRBJ1-2 | NA | 15 | TRBV18 | TGTGCCAGCTCACCACCGGGGGGGCAGGGGAGAGGCTACACCTTC | CASSPPGGQGRGYTF